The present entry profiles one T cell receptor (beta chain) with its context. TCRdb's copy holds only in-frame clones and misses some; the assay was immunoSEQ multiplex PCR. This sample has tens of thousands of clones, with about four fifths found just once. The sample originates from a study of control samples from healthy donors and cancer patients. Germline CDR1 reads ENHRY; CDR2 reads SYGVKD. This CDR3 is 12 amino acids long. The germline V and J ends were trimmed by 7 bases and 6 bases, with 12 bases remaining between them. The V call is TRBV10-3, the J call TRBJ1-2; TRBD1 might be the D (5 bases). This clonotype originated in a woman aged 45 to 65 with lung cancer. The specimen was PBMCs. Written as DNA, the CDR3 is TGTGCCATCACCGAAGGAGGGGATGGCTACACCTTC. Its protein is CAITEGGDGYTF.